The 24 T cell receptor beta chains presented below share a single source sample, sequenced in a study of blood T cell repertoires in COVID-19. Generated by immunoSEQ multiplex PCR, the TCRdb table keeps only in-frame clones and is missing some. Here the sample spans about 68,000 clones, 75% to 90% being singletons. What was sequenced was peripheral blood. The receptor source for this set is a human donor in a cohort sampled during active COVID-19.

DNA of the CDR3: TGTGCCAGTGAAATAAGAGGCTATGGCTACACCTTC. This translates into CASEIRGYGYTF. The rearrangement joins TRBV19 to TRBJ1-2; D gene ambiguous. The V end lost 8 bases, the J end lost 4 bases, and 11 bases lay between the germline ends. CDR1 LNHDA and CDR2 SQIVND come from the germline V gene (reference sequence). This CDR3 is built from 12 residues.

The CDR3 sequence is CASRAGQYEQYF. The CDR3 DNA reads TGTGCCAGCAGGGCAGGTCAATACGAGCAGTACTTC. V gene TRBV6-5 combines with J gene TRBJ2-7; D is unresolved. Trimming stripped 6 bases from V and 4 bases from J, with 10 bases between. CDR1 is MNHEY, CDR2 SVGAGI, per germline. The CDR3 length is 12 residues.

This clone has just a few counts. V is TRBV28 and J is TRBJ2-5; D is unclear. Trimming took off 4 bases at V and 1 base at J, with 7 bases between the two ends. CDR1 and CDR2 from the germline V gene are MDHEN and SYDVKM. This CDR3 is 13 amino acids long. The CDR3: CASSSTPQETQYF. The CDR3 coding sequence is TGTGCCAGCAGTTCTACCCCCCAAGAGACCCAGTACTTC.

CDR3 residues: CASSFGRPGYTF. In nucleotides, the CDR3 is TGTGCCAGCAGTTTCGGCAGGCCCGGCTACACCTTC. The genes are TRBV12-3 or TRBV12-4 and TRBJ1-2; D unresolved. The CDR3 loop spans 12 amino acids. The germline V and J ends were trimmed by 3 bases and 8 bases, with 10 bases remaining between them.

This rearrangement joins TRBV6-5 to TRBJ1-5; 7 positions match TRBD1. From germline, CDR1 is MNHEY and CDR2 SVGAGI. V was pared by 8 bases and J by 6 bases, with 10 bases of the junction left unmatched. The CDR3 sequence is 14 residues long. CDR3 nucleotides: TGTGCCAGCGGTAACGGTCAGGGGGGTCAGCCCCAGCATTTT. Translation: CASGNGQGGQPQHF.

This chain links TRBV3-1 (or the pseudogene TRBV3-2) with TRBJ1-2; 9 bases map to TRBD1. CDR3 length: 14 residues. J was trimmed by 7 bases and V by 1 base; bases with no gene match: 4. Germline V gene data show CDR1 as LGHDT and CDR2 as YNNKEL (reference sequence). CDR3 sequence (DNA): TGTGCCAGCAGCCAAGGAACAGGGGGCGGTGGCTACACCTTC. This sequence encodes CASSQGTGGGGYTF.

The rearrangement joins TRBV28 to TRBJ2-1; 13 bases match TRBD2. Unmatched junction bases numbered 16, after V lost 3 bases and J lost 5 bases. Germline V gene sequence: CDR1 MDHEN, CDR2 SYDVKM. CDR3 size: 20 residues. The CDR3 coding sequence is TGTGCCAGCAGTTTGGAAGTTTTACAGACTAGCGGGAGGAGCCACAATGAGCAGTTCTTC. Its protein product is CASSLEVLQTSGRSHNEQFF. Supplemented by reference TRBV28 and TRBJ2-1, the full variable domain reads DVKVTQSSRYLVKRTGEKVFLECVQDMDHENMFWYRQDPGLGLRLIYFSYDVKMKEKGDIPEGYSVSREKKERFSLILESASTNQTSMYLCASSLEVLQTSGRSHNEQFFGPGTRLTVL.

The chain couples TRBV7-2 to TRBJ1-6; D perhaps matches TRBD1 (6 bases). V was pared by 7 bases and J by 1 base, with 20 bases between. The CDR3 has 18 residues. Germline lookup yields CDR1 SGHTA and CDR2 FQGNSA. The CDR3 loop is CASTLPMGGASYNSPLHF. The CDR3 nucleotides read TGTGCCAGCACCCTACCGATGGGGGGGGCTTCCTATAATTCACCCCTCCACTTT.

This clone was detected only a few times. CDR3 coding DNA: TGTGCCAGCAGCTTAGAGGGGACAGGGTTCATGGGACCGAACACCGGGGAGCTGTTTTTT. Protein sequence: CASSLEGTGFMGPNTGELFF. This chain links TRBV11-3 with TRBJ2-2; the match to TRBD1 covers 9 bases. CDR3 length equals 20 residues. CDR1 is SGHNT and CDR2 is YENEEA in the germline V gene. After removal of 0 bases from V and 0 bases from J, the junction contained 11 bases not matched to a gene.

With regard to this clone: This may come from a read error, since a much larger clone is one base off. J is TRBJ2-2 and V is TRBV3-1 (or the pseudogene TRBV3-2); D might be TRBD2 (5 bases). Germline CDR1 is LGHDT and CDR2 is YNNKEL (reference sequence). The CDR3 is 16 amino acids. The CDR3 DNA reads as TGTGCCAGCAGCCAAGGTCCTCCCTCGGGCACCGGGAAGCTGTTTTTT. It specifies CASSQGPPSGTGKLFF.

J is TRBJ1-6 and V is TRBV4-1; 7 positions match TRBD1. This CDR3 comprises 17 residues. In germline, CDR1 is MGHRA, CDR2 YSYEKL. V dropped 2 bases and J dropped 7; count of bases not matched to a gene: 11. Written as DNA, the CDR3 is TGCGCCAGCAGCCAACCCATGGGACAGTTGCTCAATTCACCCCTCCACTTT. As protein: CASSQPMGQLLNSPLHF.

This clone was counted once. The rearrangement links TRBV3-1 (or the pseudogene TRBV3-2) to TRBJ2-4, with 7 bases fitting TRBD1. Germline V CDR1 and CDR2: LGHDT, YNNKEL (reference sequence). V was pared by 1 base and J by 1 base, with 4 bases of the junction left unmatched. The CDR3 length is 16 residues. The CDR3 here is CASSQGQGWAKNIQYF. The CDR3, as DNA: TGTGCCAGCAGCCAAGGACAGGGTTGGGCCAAAAACATTCAGTACTTC.

The chain links TRBV25-1 to TRBJ2-5; D uncertain. The germline V gene has CDR1 MGHDK and CDR2 SYGVNS. Trimming cost V 3 bases and J 5 bases, with 4 bases left between them. This CDR3 comprises 11 residues. The CDR3, as DNA: TGTGCCAGCAGTGATTCTGAGACCCAGTACTTC. Its translation is CASSDSETQYF.

This sequence joins TRBV27 and TRBJ2-3; TRBD2 matches 12 bases. The CDR3 loop spans 14 amino acids. Germline CDR1 is MNHEY and CDR2 is SMNVEV (reference sequence). Trimming removed 8 bases from V and 4 bases from J; junction bases left unmatched: 4. CDR3 DNA sequence: TGTGCCAGCGGCCTAGCGGGAGGGCCAGATACGCAGTATTTT. Translation: CASGLAGGPDTQYF.

V gene TRBV9 combines with J gene TRBJ1-4; D is perhaps TRBD1 (5 bases). Germline lookup yields CDR1 SGDLS and CDR2 YYNGEE. V shed 4 bases and J shed 5 bases, with 18 bases lying between them. The CDR3 consists of 16 residues. CDR3 sequence (DNA): TGTGCCAGCAGCCCGACTCGACAGTTACCGAATGAAAAACTGTTTTTT. Residues: CASSPTRQLPNEKLFF. The full variable domain, in which reference TRBV9 and TRBJ1-4 provide the parts outside the CDR3, is DSGVTQTPKHLITATGQRVTLRCSPRSGDLSVYWYQQSLDQGLQFLIQYYNGEERAKGNILERFSAQQFPDLHSELNLSSLELGDSALYFCASSPTRQLPNEKLFFGSGTQLSVL.

The chain couples TRBV5-4 to TRBJ2-3; TRBD2 matches 11 bases. The CDR3 is 16 amino acids. Germline-derived CDR1 and CDR2 are SGHNT and YYREEE (reference sequence). The ends lost 2 bases at V and 2 bases at J; junction bases unmatched: 4. CDR3 sequence reads: CASSLASGRPTDTQYF. As DNA, the CDR3 is TGTGCCAGCAGCTTAGCTAGCGGGAGGCCCACAGATACGCAGTATTTT.

The chain is built from TRBV23-1 and TRBJ1-1; unclear D gene. TRBV23-1 is flagged as an ORF with uncertain function. Trimming took 1 base from V and 8 from J, leaving 5 bases between them. CDR3 length: 11 amino acids. CDR3 in amino acids: CASSQLKEAFF. The CDR3 DNA reads TGCGCCAGCAGTCAATTAAAAGAAGCTTTCTTT.

The rearrangement joins TRBV6-5 to TRBJ1-4; 9 nucleotides line up with TRBD1. After removal of 4 bases from V and 11 bases from J, the junction contained 11 bases not matched to a gene. The CDR3 is 15 amino acids. Germline lookup yields CDR1 MNHEY and CDR2 SVGAGI. The CDR3 is CASSFNRGPPQKLFF. The CDR3 DNA follows: TGTGCCAGCAGTTTTAACAGGGGGCCTCCCCAGAAACTGTTTTTT.

The CDR3: CASSEVGARLGYGYTF. The CDR3 nucleotides are TGTGCCAGCAGTGAAGTTGGGGCGAGGCTCGGCTATGGCTACACCTTC. V gene TRBV2 combines with J gene TRBJ1-2; a possible D gene is TRBD1 (5 bases). Germline V gene sequence: CDR1 SNHLY, CDR2 FYNNEI. Between the trimmed V and J ends, which lost 1 base and 4 bases, there was a span of 16 bases. This CDR3 contains 16 residues.

The chain carries TRBV5-1 and TRBJ2-5; perhaps TRBD1 as D (6 bases). V was pared by 6 bases and J by 5 bases, with 20 bases between. This CDR3 contains 15 residues. Per the germline V gene, CDR1 is SGHRS and CDR2 is YFSETQ. DNA of the CDR3: TGCGCCAGCAACTCACTGGGGGCAGTGAGGGAGACCCAGTACTTC. This translates into CASNSLGAVRETQYF. The variable domain in full, completed from reference TRBV5-1 and TRBJ2-5, reads KAGVTQTPRYLIKTRGQQVTLSCSPISGHRSVSWYQQTPGQGLQFLFEYFSETQRNKGNFPGRFSGRQFSNSRSEMNVSTLELGDSALYLCASNSLGAVRETQYFGPGTRLLVL.

V usage is TRBV20-1 and J usage is TRBJ1-1, with D unclear. Trimming took 2 bases from V and 7 from J, leaving 5 bases between them. CDR1 and CDR2 (germline): DFQATT, SNEGSKA (reference sequence). The CDR3 covers 10 residues. CDR3 sequence: CSARRGEAFF. The CDR3 bases are TGCAGTGCTAGACGGGGTGAAGCTTTCTTT.

The V and J genes are TRBV5-1 and TRBJ2-1, with 12 bases fitting TRBD2. The CDR3 contains 18 residues. Unmatched junction bases numbered 11, after V lost 0 bases and J lost 7 bases. Germline CDR1 and CDR2: SGHRS and YFSETQ. The CDR3 sequence: CASSLGLAGVGSGNEQFF. The CDR3 nucleotides are TGCGCCAGCAGCTTGGGACTAGCGGGAGTAGGAAGCGGGAATGAGCAGTTCTTC.

The V gene is TRBV27, the J gene TRBJ2-7, with D tentatively TRBD1 (5 bases). Trimming removed 2 bases from V and 4 bases from J, with 12 bases in between. Germline CDR1 MNHEY, CDR2 SMNVEV (reference sequence). The CDR3 runs to 14 residues. The CDR3 sequence: CASSLTVKGYEQYF. The CDR3 nucleotides read TGTGCCAGCAGTTTAACGGTAAAGGGGTACGAGCAGTACTTC.

This chain's CDR3 is CASSSTSGSWSNQPQHF. CDR3 sequence (DNA): TGTGCCAGCTCATCCACTTCGGGGAGTTGGAGCAATCAGCCCCAGCATTTT. The chain combines TRBV18 with TRBJ1-5; the D is unclear. The germline V gene has CDR1 KGHSH and CDR2 LQKENI. This CDR3 comprises 17 residues. Trimming cost V 5 bases and J 1 base, with 18 bases left between them.